Listed below are T cell receptor beta chains from one sample, sequenced in a study of T cells in Graves' hyperthyroidism and ophthalmopathy. TCRdb fed the multiplex PCR reads into MiXCR, producing one record per CDR3 protein. The profile shows a few hundred thousand distinct CDR3 sequences, 15% to 20% of them singletons. Sample: blood. The receptors shown here come from a woman aged 25 to 39 with Graves' ophthalmopathy. Both conserved end residues are part of each CDR3. The D gene is left open where the match is weak. Clone sizes are given selectively: once, few, many, or a class where the clone is expanded.

DNA: TGTGCCAGCAGCCCGGGGGACATTGGAAACACCATATATTTT
CDR3: CASSPGDIGNTIYF
size: many
D: -
V: TRBV7-2
J: TRBJ1-3

DNA: TGCAGTGCTTTTGGCCCGAAAGGGGGGTCCTACAATGAGCAGTTCTTC
CDR3: CSAFGPKGGSYNEQFF
size: many
D: -
V: TRBV20-1
J: TRBJ2-1

DNA: TGTGCCAGCAGCTTGGGTGGGGCTAGCGGGGATTACGAGCAGTACTTC
CDR3: CASSLGGASGDYEQYF
size: many
D: TRBD2
V: TRBV7-6
J: TRBJ2-7

DNA: TGTGCCAGCAGTTACCTGACAGGGCTCGACTACGAGCAGTACTTC
CDR3: CASSYLTGLDYEQYF
size: many
D: TRBD1
V: TRBV6-2/TRBV6-3
J: TRBJ2-7

DNA: TGTGCCAGCAGCGGGCAGGCGAGCTCCTACGAGCAGTACTTC
CDR3: CASSGQASSYEQYF
size: -
D: -
V: TRBV7-2
J: TRBJ2-7

DNA: TGTGCCAGCAGTTTGTTGGGGCAAAGTGAGCAGTTCTTC
CDR3: CASSLLGQSEQFF
size: few
D: -
V: TRBV6-5
J: TRBJ2-1

DNA: TGTGCCAGCAGTTCCCGACAAACTATAAAGACCTACAATGAGCAGTTCTTC
CDR3: CASSSRQTIKTYNEQFF
size: many
D: -
V: TRBV28
J: TRBJ2-1

DNA: TGTGCCAGCACCCCCAGGACAGGGTTCGCTGAAGCTTTCTTT
CDR3: CASTPRTGFAEAFF
size: -
D: TRBD1
V: TRBV28
J: TRBJ1-1

DNA: TGTGCCAGCAGCTTAGGCAGGACGAACACCGGGGAGCTGTTTTTT
CDR3: CASSLGRTNTGELFF
size: many
D: -
V: TRBV7-9
J: TRBJ2-2

DNA: TGCAGTGCTAAACAAACAGGGGTTCGGGCCTACGAGCAGTACTTC
CDR3: CSAKQTGVRAYEQYF
size: -
D: TRBD1
V: TRBV20-1
J: TRBJ2-7

DNA: TGTGCCAGCAGTTACCCCGAGGTAGATTATGGCTACACCTTC
CDR3: CASSYPEVDYGYTF
size: -
D: -
V: TRBV6-9
J: TRBJ1-2

DNA: TGTGCCAGCTCTGACGCCTACGAGCAGTACTTC
CDR3: CASSDAYEQYF
size: many
D: -
V: TRBV6-1
J: TRBJ2-7

DNA: TGTGCCAGCAGTTTGTTTCTCGAGAACACTGAAGCCTTCTTT
CDR3: CASSLFLENTEAFF
size: -
D: -
V: TRBV28
J: TRBJ1-1

DNA: TGTGCCAGCAGCGGGCGGACGGGACTAGCGGGAGGGAACACAGATACGCAGTATTTT
CDR3: CASSGRTGLAGGNTDTQYF
size: few
D: TRBD2
V: TRBV9
J: TRBJ2-3

DNA: TGTGCCAGCAGTTTAATGACACTTTCCCCCTACGAGCAGTACTTC
CDR3: CASSLMTLSPYEQYF
size: many
D: -
V: TRBV28
J: TRBJ2-7

DNA: TGTGCCAGCAGCTCGTATGTGGGTAACTATGGCTACACCTTC
CDR3: CASSSYVGNYGYTF
size: -
D: -
V: TRBV7-2
J: TRBJ1-2

DNA: TGTGCCAGCAGCCCCGAGTTGTTAAGCTACACCTTC
CDR3: CASSPELLSYTF
size: -
D: -
V: TRBV6-1
J: TRBJ1-2

DNA: TGCAGTGCTAGAGATCTGGGTTTCATTAACACCGGGGAGCTGTTTTTT
CDR3: CSARDLGFINTGELFF
size: many
D: -
V: TRBV20-1
J: TRBJ2-2

DNA: TGTGCCAGCAGTTTAGCGGTCCAGGGCGAGCAGTACTTC
CDR3: CASSLAVQGEQYF
size: -
D: -
V: TRBV12-3/TRBV12-4
J: TRBJ2-7

DNA: TGCGCCAGCAGCCCGGTGGCAACTACCGGGGAGCTGTTTTTT
CDR3: CASSPVATTGELFF
size: -
D: -
V: TRBV5-1
J: TRBJ2-2

DNA: TGTGCCACCAGTGATCCACCACAACAGGGGGCAGATACGCAGTATTTT
CDR3: CATSDPPQQGADTQYF
size: many
D: TRBD1
V: TRBV24-1
J: TRBJ2-3

DNA: TGTGCCAGCAGTTTAAAGACAGGGGGCCATGGCTACACCTTC
CDR3: CASSLKTGGHGYTF
size: -
D: TRBD1
V: TRBV27
J: TRBJ1-2

DNA: TGCAGTGCCGAACAGTCTAACTATGGCTACACCTTC
CDR3: CSAEQSNYGYTF
size: many
D: -
V: TRBV20-1
J: TRBJ1-2

DNA: TGTGCCAGCTCACCACTGCTCGGACAGGGTCCTAATGGCTACACCTTC
CDR3: CASSPLLGQGPNGYTF
size: many
D: TRBD1
V: TRBV18
J: TRBJ1-2

DNA: TGTGCCAGCAGCTTAGCTGGGGGGGGCGAGCAGTACTTC
CDR3: CASSLAGGGEQYF
size: many
D: TRBD2
V: TRBV7-2
J: TRBJ2-7

DNA: TGTGCCAGCAGCCAGGGGACAGGGGAAGACGAGCAGTACTTC
CDR3: CASSQGTGEDEQYF
size: many
D: TRBD1
V: TRBV3-1
J: TRBJ2-7